This TCR beta chain was identified during a study of OX40 agonist ivuxolimab in advanced cancers. Study as a whole: The patients received agonistic anti-OX40 (CD134) antibody ivuxolimab. Therapy given before enrollment (anti-PD-1, anti-PD-L1 or anti-CTLA-4) was allowed, and 30% to 50% had some.

The study's findings and limits: The 0.1-3.0 mg/kg partial responders had among the lowest clonal expansion.

About this clone: Its antigen is undetermined.

The CDR3 loop spans 13 amino acids. Trimming took 7 bases from V and 2 from J, leaving 14 bases between them. CDR1 is SQVTM and CDR2 is ANQGSEA in the germline V gene. Clones were read by immunoSEQ multiplex PCR, and TCRdb kept only the in-frame ones, dropping some. The sample yields tens of thousands of clones, around 87% seen once. This specimen consisted of CD4+ or CD8+ T cells sorted from blood, obtained in a trial of the OX40 agonist ivuxolimab. This receptor was identified in an adult with an advanced solid tumor such as melanoma, head and neck, liver or kidney cancer. The chain carries TRBV29-1 and TRBJ1-1, with a possible D match to TRBD1 (5 bases). The CDR3 bases are TGCAGCGACAGGACGGGGATCAACACTGAAGCTTTCTTT. This gives the protein CSDRTGINTEAFF.